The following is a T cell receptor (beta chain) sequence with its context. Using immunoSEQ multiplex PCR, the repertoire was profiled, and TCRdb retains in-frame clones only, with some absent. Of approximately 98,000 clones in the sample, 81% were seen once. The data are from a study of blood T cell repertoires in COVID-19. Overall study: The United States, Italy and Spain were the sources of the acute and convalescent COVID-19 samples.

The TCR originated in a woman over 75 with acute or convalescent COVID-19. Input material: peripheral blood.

This chain's CDR3 is CASSSGTGGANVLTF. The CDR3 region has the DNA TGCGCCAGCAGCTCGGGGACAGGAGGGGCCAACGTCCTGACTTTC. V gene TRBV5-1 combines with J gene TRBJ2-6; 8 bases are a match to TRBD1. CDR1 and CDR2 from the germline V gene are SGHRS and YFSETQ. The CDR3 extends over 15 amino acids. Germline trimming cut 3 bases from V and 4 bases from J; bases unmatched to any gene: 3.